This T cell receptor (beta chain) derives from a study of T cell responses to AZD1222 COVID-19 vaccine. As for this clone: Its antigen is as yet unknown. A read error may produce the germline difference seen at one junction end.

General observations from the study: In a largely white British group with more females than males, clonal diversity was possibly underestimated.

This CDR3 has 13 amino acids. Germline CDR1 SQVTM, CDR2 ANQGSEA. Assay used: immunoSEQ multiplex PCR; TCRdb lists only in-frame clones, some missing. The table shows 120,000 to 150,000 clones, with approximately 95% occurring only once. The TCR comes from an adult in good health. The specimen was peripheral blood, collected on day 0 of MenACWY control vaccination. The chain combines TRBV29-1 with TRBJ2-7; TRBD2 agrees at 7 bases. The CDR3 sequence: CSAGLEGGYGQYF. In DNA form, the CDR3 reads TGCAGCGCCGGACTAGAAGGAGGCTACGGGCAGTACTTC.